This paragraph covers one T cell receptor (beta chain) sequence. Participant age was roughly 18 to 100 years, and participants resided in fewer than 30 US areas. Self-reported history from a screening survey and questionnaire set each donor's cohort. This sample was included in a study of blood T cell repertoires in COVID-19. The CDR3 sequence is 19 residues long. V shed 0 bases and J 2 bases; nucleotides not matched to a gene: 16. The germline CDR1 and CDR2 sequences are SGHRS and YFSETQ. Generated by immunoSEQ multiplex PCR, the TCRdb table keeps only in-frame clones and is missing some. The table has some 300,000 clones, 86% seen once.

The chain recombines TRBV5-1 with TRBJ2-7; 8 bases line up with TRBD2. The sequence came from a man between 25 and 39 years old who had recovered from COVID-19. The material sequenced was PBMCs or T cells enriched from blood (not recorded which). The CDR3 DNA follows: TGCGCCAGCAGCTTGGGCCCGGGTGTTTCGGGACTAGAAGCCTACGAGCAGTACTTC. Its translation is CASSLGPGVSGLEAYEQYF.